These 18 T cell receptor beta chains were sequenced from one sample in a study of response to subunit inactivated influenza vaccine (dated by TCRdb to the late 2010s). The library was built by means of RT-PCR. Instrument used: Illumina HiSeq 2500. TCRdb took the public reads, trimmed them with fastp at Q25, ran MiXCR for clone calling and kept in-frame beta chains. Duplicate CDR3 protein sequences are folded into a single record with the most common DNA and genes. For this sample the table gives 530,000 or so distinct CDR3 sequences, of which about 11% were detected only once. The ten largest clones capture 10% of the sample. Material: PBMCs from blood, obtained on the day of vaccination. The receptors were sampled from a man aged 50-60 years who received an inactivated influenza vaccine. Donor details come from another sample of the same person, matched by shared clones.

The chain combines TRBV27 with TRBJ2-3, with a tentative D call TRBD2 (5 bases). CDR1 is MNHEY and CDR2 is SMNVEV in the germline V gene (reference sequence). The CDR3 extends over 15 amino acids. Deletions cut 0 bases from V and 1 base from J, with 8 bases between. DNA of the CDR3: TGTGCCAGCAGTTTATCGGACTTCGGCACAGATACGCAGTATTTT. This gives the protein CASSLSDFGTDTQYF.

This clonotype was seen only a few times. J is TRBJ2-3 and V is TRBV9; TRBD1 is a possible D gene (5 bases). V lost 0 bases, J lost 1 base, and 9 bases lay in between. This CDR3 spans 15 amino acids. The V gene's germline CDR1 is SGDLS and CDR2 YYNGEE. The CDR3, as DNA: TGTGCCAGCAGCGTAGACGGCAGGGGCACAGATACGCAGTATTTT. Translating it yields CASSVDGRGTDTQYF. Full variable domain (rest looked up from reference TRBV9 and TRBJ2-3): DSGVTQTPKHLITATGQRVTLRCSPRSGDLSVYWYQQSLDQGLQFLIQYYNGEERAKGNILERFSAQQFPDLHSELNLSSLELGDSALYFCASSVDGRGTDTQYFGPGTRLTVL.

The CDR3 DNA reads as TGCGCCAGCAGCTTTCTGGCGGGAGGCGCAGATACGCAGTATTTT. Its translation is CASSFLAGGADTQYF. The chain carries TRBV5-1 and TRBJ2-3; TRBD2 matches 8 bases. The CDR3 length is 15 residues. Germline values: CDR1 SGHRS, CDR2 YFSETQ. V shed 2 bases and J 4 bases; nucleotides not matched to a gene: 6.

About this clonotype itself: An end of the junction does not agree with germline; a read error may underlie this. The CDR3 DNA reads TGTGCCAGCAGCCGGGGCCCGGGAGGAGTAGGCTTC. Translating it yields CASSRGPGGVGF. The J gene is TRBJ2-5, the V gene TRBV12-3 or TRBV12-4, with 7 bases fitting TRBD2. This CDR3 spans 12 amino acids.

The CDR3 reads CASSLSQGQPQHF. CDR3 sequence (DNA): TGTGCCAGCAGCCTCTCCCAGGGTCAGCCCCAGCATTTT. The rearrangement uses TRBV12-3 or TRBV12-4 and TRBJ1-5, with D possibly TRBD1 on 5 matching bases. V was shortened by 6 bases and J by 6 bases, with 12 bases between the two germline ends. CDR3 length: 13 amino acids.

This clonotype appeared many times. The chain carries TRBV20-1 and TRBJ2-2; 7 bases line up with TRBD2. Trimming cost V 7 bases and J 4 bases; bases outside gene matches: 6. Looked up from germline, CDR1 is DFQATT and CDR2 is SNEGSKA (reference sequence). This CDR3 has 13 amino acids. CDR3 coding DNA: TGCAGTGGAACTAGCGAAGCCACCGGGGAGCTGTTTTTT. The encoded protein is CSGTSEATGELFF.

V is TRBV7-2 and J is TRBJ2-1; weak D call: TRBD1 (6 bases). The CDR3 totals 16 residues. Germline CDR1 and CDR2: SGHTA and FQGNSA. With 0 bases removed from V and 9 bases from J, the gap between germline ends came to 18 bases. As DNA, the CDR3 is TGTGCCAGCAGCTTAGCCGGTGACTCAGGGGCGCGTGAGCAGTTCTTC. It is translated as CASSLAGDSGAREQFF.

This clonotype has at least ten counts. The chain combines TRBV12-3 or TRBV12-4 with TRBJ2-7; no firm D call. The CDR3 has 15 residues. V lost 2 bases and J 4 bases, leaving 15 bases between the germline ends. The CDR3 DNA reads as TGTGCCAGCAGTTTACGCCTACCGACGTTTTACGAGCAGTACTTC. It is translated as CASSLRLPTFYEQYF.

This clonotype was observed a handful of times. This chain connects TRBV3-1 to TRBJ2-7; D ambiguous. This CDR3 spans 14 amino acids. Germline CDR1 LGHDT, CDR2 YNNKEL (reference sequence). V lost 2 bases, J lost 0 bases, and 8 bases lay in between. CDR3 in amino acids: CASSQRCFSYEQYF. The CDR3 nucleotides are TGTGCCAGCAGCCAACGGTGCTTCTCCTACGAGCAGTACTTC.

This clonotype was observed a handful of times. This chain joins TRBV6-5 and TRBJ1-2; TRBD1 matches at 7 bases. The germline V gene encodes CDR1 MNHEY and CDR2 SVGAGI. CDR3 length equals 14 residues. Germline trimming cut 2 bases from V and 4 bases from J; bases unmatched to any gene: 4. The CDR3 here is CASSYDRDSYGYTF. Here the CDR3 DNA reads TGTGCCAGCAGTTACGACCGGGACAGCTATGGCTACACCTTC.

The V call is TRBV20-1, the J call TRBJ2-1, with 7 bases matching TRBD2. Germline V gene data show CDR1 as DFQATT and CDR2 as SNEGSKA (reference sequence). V was clipped by 3 bases and J by 7 bases; unmatched bases: 9. This CDR3 is 14 amino acids long. The CDR3 sequence is CSARARGSLNEQFF. As DNA, the CDR3 is TGCAGTGCTAGGGCCCGCGGGAGTCTAAATGAGCAGTTCTTC.

This chain connects TRBV20-1 to TRBJ2-7; D tentatively reads TRBD1 or TRBD2 (5 bases each). The CDR3 is 16 residues long. CDR1 is DFQATT, CDR2 SNEGSKA, per germline (reference sequence). V shed 3 bases and J shed 7 bases, with 25 bases lying between them. CDR3 amino acids: CSASPLEGRASGEQYF. CDR3 DNA: TGCAGTGCTAGTCCCCTTGAGGGGAGAGCATCGGGAGAGCAGTACTTC.

The chain employs TRBV4-2 and TRBJ2-5; 9 bases are a match to TRBD2. V shed 0 bases, J shed 4 bases, and the junction held 9 bases outside the gene matches. Germline CDR1 reads LGHNA; CDR2 reads YNFKEQ. The CDR3 is 17 amino acids. CDR3 amino acids: CASSQEWRGGRGETQYF. The CDR3 DNA follows: TGTGCCAGCAGCCAAGAATGGCGGGGGGGCCGTGGAGAGACCCAGTACTTC.

The chain uses TRBV29-1 and TRBJ1-5; D is possibly TRBD1 (5 bases). The length of the CDR3 is 13 residues. Trimming removed 4 bases from V and 6 bases from J, with 13 bases in between. Germline CDR1 reads SQVTM; CDR2 reads ANQGSEA. CDR3 sequence (DNA): TGCAGCGTTGTAGGGGCCCGCGGTCAGCCCCAGCATTTT. Amino acids: CSVVGARGQPQHF.

This clonotype was counted many times. The V and J genes are TRBV10-3 and TRBJ1-5, with D perhaps matching TRBD1 (6 bases). V lost 8 bases, J lost 5 bases, and 13 bases lay in between. The CDR3 has 13 residues. In germline, CDR1 is ENHRY, CDR2 SYGVKD. This CDR3 reads CAIGQFLDQPQHF. The CDR3 DNA reads TGTGCCATCGGACAGTTTTTAGATCAGCCCCAGCATTTT.

The chain recombines TRBV28 with TRBJ1-2; TRBD1 aligns across 7 bases. The CDR3 covers 15 residues. V was clipped by 5 bases and J by 7 bases; unmatched bases: 13. CDR1 MDHEN and CDR2 SYDVKM come from the germline V gene. CDR3 protein: CASSPHQGGSFGYTF. CDR3 nucleotide sequence: TGTGCCAGCAGTCCTCACCAGGGGGGGAGCTTTGGCTACACCTTC.

The table lists this clonotype with a few counts. V usage is TRBV12-3 or TRBV12-4 and J usage is TRBJ1-6; TRBD1 is a possible D gene (6 bases). The CDR3 runs to 13 residues. The V end lost 4 bases, the J end lost 10 bases, and 11 bases lay between the germline ends. CDR3 loop: CASSWDTQSPLHF. The CDR3 DNA follows: TGTGCCAGCAGTTGGGACACTCAATCACCCCTCCACTTT.

This clonotype was counted a few times. J is TRBJ2-2 and V is TRBV4-3, with D tentatively TRBD2 (7 bases). Germline V CDR1 and CDR2: LGHNA, YSLEER. V was pared by 0 bases and J by 4 bases, with 18 bases between. The CDR3 is made up of 18 amino acids. DNA for the CDR3: TGCGCCAGCAGCCAAGATTTGGTGGGGGGCGGGGGCACCGGGGAGCTGTTTTTT. Amino acids: CASSQDLVGGGGTGELFF.